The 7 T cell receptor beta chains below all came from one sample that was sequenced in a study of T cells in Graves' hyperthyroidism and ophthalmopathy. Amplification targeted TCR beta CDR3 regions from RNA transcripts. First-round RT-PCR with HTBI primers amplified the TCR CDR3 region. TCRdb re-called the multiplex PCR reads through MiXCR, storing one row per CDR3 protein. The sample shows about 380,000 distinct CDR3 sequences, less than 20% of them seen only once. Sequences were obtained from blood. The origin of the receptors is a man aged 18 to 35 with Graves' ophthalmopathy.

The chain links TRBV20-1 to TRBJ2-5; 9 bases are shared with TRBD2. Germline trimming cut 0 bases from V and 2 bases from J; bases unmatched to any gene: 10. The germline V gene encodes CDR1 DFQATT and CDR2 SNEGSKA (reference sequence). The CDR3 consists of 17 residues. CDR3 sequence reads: CSARESGRGGVQETQYF. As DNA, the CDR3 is TGCAGTGCTAGAGAGTCAGGGCGGGGGGGAGTTCAAGAGACCCAGTACTTC.

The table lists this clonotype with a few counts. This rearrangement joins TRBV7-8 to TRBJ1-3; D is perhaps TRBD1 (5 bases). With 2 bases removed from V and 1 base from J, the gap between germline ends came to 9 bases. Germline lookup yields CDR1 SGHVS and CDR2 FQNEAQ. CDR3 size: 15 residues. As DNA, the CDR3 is TGTGCCAGCAGCTTATGGGGGGATTCTGGAAACACCATATATTTT. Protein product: CASSLWGDSGNTIYF.

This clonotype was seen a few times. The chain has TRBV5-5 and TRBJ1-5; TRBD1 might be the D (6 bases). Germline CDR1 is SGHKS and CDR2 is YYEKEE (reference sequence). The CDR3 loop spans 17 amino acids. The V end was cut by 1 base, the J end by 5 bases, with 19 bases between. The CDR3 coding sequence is TGTGCCAGCAGCTTGAGTTTTATTGGGGGGGCCGATCAGCCCCAGCATTTT. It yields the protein CASSLSFIGGADQPQHF.

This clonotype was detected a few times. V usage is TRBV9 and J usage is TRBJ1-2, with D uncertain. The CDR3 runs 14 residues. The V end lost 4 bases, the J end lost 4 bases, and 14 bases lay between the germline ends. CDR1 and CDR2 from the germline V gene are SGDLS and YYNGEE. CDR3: CASSSAVVSYGYTF. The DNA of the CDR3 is TGTGCCAGCAGCTCCGCCGTTGTATCCTATGGCTACACCTTC.

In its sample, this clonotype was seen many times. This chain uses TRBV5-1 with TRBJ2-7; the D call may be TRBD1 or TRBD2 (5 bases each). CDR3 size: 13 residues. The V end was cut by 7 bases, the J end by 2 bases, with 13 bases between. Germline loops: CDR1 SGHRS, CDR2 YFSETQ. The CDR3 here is CASGYVGPYEQYF. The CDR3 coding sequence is TGCGCCAGCGGTTACGTGGGACCCTACGAGCAGTACTTC.

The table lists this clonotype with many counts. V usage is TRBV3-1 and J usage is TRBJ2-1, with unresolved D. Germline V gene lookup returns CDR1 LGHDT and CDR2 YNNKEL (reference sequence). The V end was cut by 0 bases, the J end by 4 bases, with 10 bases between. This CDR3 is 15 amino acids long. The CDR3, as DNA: TGTGCCAGCAGCCAAGATGGTCAGGCTTACAATGAGCAGTTCTTC. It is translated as CASSQDGQAYNEQFF.

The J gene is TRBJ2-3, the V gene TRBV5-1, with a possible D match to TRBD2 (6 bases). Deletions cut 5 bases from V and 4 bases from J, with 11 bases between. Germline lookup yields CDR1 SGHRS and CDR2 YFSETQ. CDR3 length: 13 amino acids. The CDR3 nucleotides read TGCGCCAGCAGATGGGGGGACTCAGATACGCAGTATTTT. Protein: CASRWGDSDTQYF.